This T cell receptor beta chain appears in the sequencing data of a study of T cell responses to AZD1222 COVID-19 vaccine. V dropped 6 bases and J dropped 4; count of bases not matched to a gene: 10. This CDR3 is 14 amino acids long. Germline values: CDR1 SQVTM, CDR2 ANQGSEA. For this clone: Its antigen is not identified.

The repertoire was sequenced with immunoSEQ multiplex PCR; TCRdb's copy has only in-frame clones and lacks some. This table has 180,000 or so clones, 88% appearing once. Study results and limitations: The donor group comprised mostly white British people and more females; the analysis possibly underestimated clonal diversity. Recipients of AZD1222 seropositive at baseline numbered only five or six.

This specimen consisted of peripheral blood, obtained 28 days after the second AZD1222 dose. This clonotype was obtained from an adult who received the AZD1222 COVID-19 vaccine. The gene calls are TRBV29-1 and TRBJ2-3, with 7 bases lining up with TRBD2. The CDR3: CSVTPAGEADTQYF. In DNA form, the CDR3 reads TGCAGCGTGACCCCCGCGGGAGAGGCAGATACGCAGTATTTT.